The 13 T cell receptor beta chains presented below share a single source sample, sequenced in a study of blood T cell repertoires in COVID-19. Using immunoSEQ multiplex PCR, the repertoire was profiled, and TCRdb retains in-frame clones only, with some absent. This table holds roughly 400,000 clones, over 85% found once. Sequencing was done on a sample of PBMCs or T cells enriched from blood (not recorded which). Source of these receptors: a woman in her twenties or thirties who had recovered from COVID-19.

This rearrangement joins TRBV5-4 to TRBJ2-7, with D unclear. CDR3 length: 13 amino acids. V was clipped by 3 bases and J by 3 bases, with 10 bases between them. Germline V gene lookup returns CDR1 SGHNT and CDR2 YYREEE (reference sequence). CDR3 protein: CASSSPQIYEQYF. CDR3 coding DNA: TGTGCCAGCAGCTCTCCTCAGATCTACGAGCAGTACTTC.

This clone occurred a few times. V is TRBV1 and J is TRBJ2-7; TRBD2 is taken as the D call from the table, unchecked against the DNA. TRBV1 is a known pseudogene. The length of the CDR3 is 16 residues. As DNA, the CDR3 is TGCACCAGCAGCCAGTCTACTAGGGTGCCATCCTACGAGCAGTACTTC. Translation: CTSSQSTRVPSYEQYF.

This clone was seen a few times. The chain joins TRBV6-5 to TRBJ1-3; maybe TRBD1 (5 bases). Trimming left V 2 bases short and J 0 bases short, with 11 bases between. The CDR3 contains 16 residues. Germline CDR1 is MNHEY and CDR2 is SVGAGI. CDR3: CASSYGSGYSGNTIYF. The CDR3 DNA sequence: TGTGCCAGCAGTTACGGTTCAGGGTACTCTGGAAACACCATATATTTT.

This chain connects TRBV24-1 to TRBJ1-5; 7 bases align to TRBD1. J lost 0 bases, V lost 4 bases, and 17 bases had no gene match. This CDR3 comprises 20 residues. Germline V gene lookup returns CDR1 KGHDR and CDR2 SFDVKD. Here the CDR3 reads CATSEPTGSKLADSNQPQHF. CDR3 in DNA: TGTGCCACCAGTGAACCGACAGGGTCGAAGTTGGCCGATAGCAATCAGCCCCAGCATTTT.

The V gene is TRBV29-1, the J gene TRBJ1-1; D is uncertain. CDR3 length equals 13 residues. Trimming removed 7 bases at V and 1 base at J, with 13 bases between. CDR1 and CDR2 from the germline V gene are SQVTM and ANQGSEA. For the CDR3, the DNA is TGCAGCGGGAGGAACACAGCGAACACTGAAGCTTTCTTT. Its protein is CSGRNTANTEAFF.

The CDR3 loop reads CASKMGTGKYF. As DNA, the CDR3 is TGTGCCAGCAAGATGGGGACAGGGAAGTATTTT. V gene TRBV6-5 combines with J gene TRBJ2-3; 9 bases match TRBD1. V shed 7 bases and J 13 bases; nucleotides not matched to a gene: 6. Germline loops: CDR1 MNHEY, CDR2 SVGAGI. The CDR3 extends over 11 amino acids.

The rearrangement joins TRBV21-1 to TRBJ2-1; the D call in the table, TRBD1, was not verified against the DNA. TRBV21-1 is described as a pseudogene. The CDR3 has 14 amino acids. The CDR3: CASSNRGRDNEQFF. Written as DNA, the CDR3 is TGTGCCAGCAGCAACAGGGGGCGCGACAATGAGCAGTTCTTC.

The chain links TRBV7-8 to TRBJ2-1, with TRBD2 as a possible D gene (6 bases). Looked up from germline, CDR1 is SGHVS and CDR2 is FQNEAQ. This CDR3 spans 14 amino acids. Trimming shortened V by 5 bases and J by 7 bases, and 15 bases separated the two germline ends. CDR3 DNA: TGTGCCAGCAGCACCGTCGGGACTTTAAATGAGCAGTTCTTC. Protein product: CASSTVGTLNEQFF.

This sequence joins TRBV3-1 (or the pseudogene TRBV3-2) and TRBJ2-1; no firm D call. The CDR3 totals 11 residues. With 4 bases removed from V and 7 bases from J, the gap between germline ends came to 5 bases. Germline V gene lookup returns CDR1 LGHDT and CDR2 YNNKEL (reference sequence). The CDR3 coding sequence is TGTGCCAGCAGCCTATCGAATGAGCAGTTCTTC. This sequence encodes CASSLSNEQFF.

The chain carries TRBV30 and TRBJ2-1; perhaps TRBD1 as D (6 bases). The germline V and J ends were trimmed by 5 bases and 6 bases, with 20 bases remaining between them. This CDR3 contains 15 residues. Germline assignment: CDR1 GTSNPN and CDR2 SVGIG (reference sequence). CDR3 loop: CAWGGFRDIGNEQFF. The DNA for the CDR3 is TGTGCCTGGGGGGGATTCCGGGACATTGGCAATGAGCAGTTCTTC.

As DNA, the CDR3 is TGTGCCAGCAGAAAGGACAGCACCGGGGAGCTGTTTTTT. Protein product: CASRKDSTGELFF. The chain uses TRBV6-4 and TRBJ2-2; the D gene is possibly TRBD1 (6 bases). This CDR3 spans 13 amino acids. Looked up from germline, CDR1 is MRHNA and CDR2 is SNTAGT. V was shortened by 6 bases and J by 4 bases, with 9 bases between the two germline ends.

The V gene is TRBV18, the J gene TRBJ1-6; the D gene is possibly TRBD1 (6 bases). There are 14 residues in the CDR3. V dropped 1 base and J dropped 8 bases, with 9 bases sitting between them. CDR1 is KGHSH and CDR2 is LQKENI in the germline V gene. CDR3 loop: CASSPRGGDSPLHF. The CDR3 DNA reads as TGTGCCAGCTCACCACGAGGGGGAGATTCACCCCTCCACTTT.

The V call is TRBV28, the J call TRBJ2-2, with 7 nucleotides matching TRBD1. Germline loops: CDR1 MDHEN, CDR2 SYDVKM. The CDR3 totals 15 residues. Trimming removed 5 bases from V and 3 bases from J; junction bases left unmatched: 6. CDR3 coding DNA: TGTGCCAGCAGTCTCGGGACAGCCGACACCGGGGAGCTGTTTTTT. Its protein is CASSLGTADTGELFF.